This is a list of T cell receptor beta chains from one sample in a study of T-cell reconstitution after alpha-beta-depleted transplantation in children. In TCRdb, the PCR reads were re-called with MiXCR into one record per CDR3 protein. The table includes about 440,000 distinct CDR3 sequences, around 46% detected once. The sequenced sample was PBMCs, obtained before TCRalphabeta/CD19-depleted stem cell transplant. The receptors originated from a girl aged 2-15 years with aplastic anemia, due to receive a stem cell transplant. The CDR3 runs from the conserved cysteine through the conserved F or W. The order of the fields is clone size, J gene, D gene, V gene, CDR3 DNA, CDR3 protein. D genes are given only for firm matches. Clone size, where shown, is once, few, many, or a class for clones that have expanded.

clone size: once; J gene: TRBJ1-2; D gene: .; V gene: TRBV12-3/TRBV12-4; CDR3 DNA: TGTGCCAGCAGTTCCCGGGTGTGGGCTGACTATGGCTACACCTTC; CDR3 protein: CASSSRVWADYGYTF
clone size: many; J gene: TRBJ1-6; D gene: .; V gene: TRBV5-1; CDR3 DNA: TGCGCCAGCAGCCGCGTCGCAGCATATGGCTCACCCCTCCACTTT; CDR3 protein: CASSRVAAYGSPLHF
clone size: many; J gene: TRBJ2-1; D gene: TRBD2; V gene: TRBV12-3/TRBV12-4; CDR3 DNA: TGTGCCAGCAGTTTAGGGACTAGCGGATTTCAGCAGTTCTTC; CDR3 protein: CASSLGTSGFQQFF
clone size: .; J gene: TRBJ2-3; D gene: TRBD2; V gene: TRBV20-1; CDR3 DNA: TGCAGTGCCGTTCCGGGACTAGCGGGGGATACGCAGTATTTT; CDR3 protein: CSAVPGLAGDTQYF
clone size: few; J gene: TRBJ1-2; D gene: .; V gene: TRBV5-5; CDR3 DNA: TGTGCCAGCAGCTTCGAACCGGACAGCCTTGGCTACACCTTC; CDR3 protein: CASSFEPDSLGYTF
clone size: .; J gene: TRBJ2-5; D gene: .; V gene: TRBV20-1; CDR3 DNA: TGCAGTGCTAGAGGAACAGCTAAAGAGACCCAGTACTTC; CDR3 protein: CSARGTAKETQYF
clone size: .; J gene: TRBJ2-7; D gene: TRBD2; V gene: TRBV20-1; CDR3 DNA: TGCAGTGCTAGGGGTCGCGGGAGAGTTCTGAACGAGCAGTACTTC; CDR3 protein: CSARGRGRVLNEQYF
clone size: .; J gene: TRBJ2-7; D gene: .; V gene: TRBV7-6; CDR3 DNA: TGTGCCAGCAGCCCCCTAGTGGGCCCTGGAGAGGGGGAGCAGTACTTC; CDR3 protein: CASSPLVGPGEGEQYF
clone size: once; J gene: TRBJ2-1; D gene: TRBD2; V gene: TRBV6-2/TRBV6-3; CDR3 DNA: TGTGCCAGCAGTTCGGGACTAGCGGGACGTGATGAGCAGTTCTTC; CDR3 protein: CASSSGLAGRDEQFF
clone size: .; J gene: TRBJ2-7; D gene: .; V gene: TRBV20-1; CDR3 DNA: TGCAGTGCTAGAGTATCACTAGCCGACGAGCAGTACTTC; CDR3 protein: CSARVSLADEQYF
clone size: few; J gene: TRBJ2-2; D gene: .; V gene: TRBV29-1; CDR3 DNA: TGCAGCGTAGACGCAGGCGGGGAGCTGTTTTTT; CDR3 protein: CSVDAGGELFF
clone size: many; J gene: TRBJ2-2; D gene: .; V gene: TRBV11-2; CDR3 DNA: TGTGCCAGCAGCGTCGGGCCTTACACCGGGGAGCTGTTTTTT; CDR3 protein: CASSVGPYTGELFF
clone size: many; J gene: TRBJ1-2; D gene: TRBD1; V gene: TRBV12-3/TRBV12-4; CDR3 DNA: TGTGCCAGCAGCTCCCAGGGGGGCTATGGCTACACCTTC; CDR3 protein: CASSSQGGYGYTF
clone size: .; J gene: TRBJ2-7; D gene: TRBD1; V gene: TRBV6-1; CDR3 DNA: TGTGCCAGCAGTGTCCCGGGACAGTCCTACGAGCAGTACTTC; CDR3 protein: CASSVPGQSYEQYF
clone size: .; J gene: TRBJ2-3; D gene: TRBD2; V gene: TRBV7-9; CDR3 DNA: TGTGCCAGCAGCTTAGCCACGACTAGCAGCTACACAGATACGCAGTATTTT; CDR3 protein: CASSLATTSSYTDTQYF
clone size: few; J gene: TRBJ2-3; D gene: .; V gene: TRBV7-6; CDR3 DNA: TGTGCCAGCAGCTTAAGGTTTTCGGCAGGGACGACAGATACGCAGTATTTT; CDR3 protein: CASSLRFSAGTTDTQYF
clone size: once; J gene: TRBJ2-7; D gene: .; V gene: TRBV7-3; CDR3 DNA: TGTGCCAGCAGCTTAAGGTTGCGGACCACCTACGAGCAGTACTTC; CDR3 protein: CASSLRLRTTYEQYF
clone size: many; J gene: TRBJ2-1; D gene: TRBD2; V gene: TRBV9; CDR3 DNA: TGTGCCAGCAGCGTTGGGCCGGGACTAGCGGGAGTCGGCTCCTACAATGAGCAGTTCTTC; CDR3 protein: CASSVGPGLAGVGSYNEQFF
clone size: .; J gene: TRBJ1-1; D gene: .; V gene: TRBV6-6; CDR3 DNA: TGTGCCAGCAGTCCGGGCTTGGGCACTGAAGCTTTCTTT; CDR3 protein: CASSPGLGTEAFF
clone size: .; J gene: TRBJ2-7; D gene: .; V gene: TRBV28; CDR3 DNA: TGTGCCACCTCTGGATCCCGTAGAGACGAGCAGTACTTC; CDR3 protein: CATSGSRRDEQYF